This is a list of T cell receptor beta chains from one sample in a study of chemoradiotherapy in HPV16-positive cancers. Measured with immunoSEQ multiplex PCR; TCRdb has only the in-frame clones, and not every one. This repertoire shows several thousand clones, approximately 79% found once; its top ten account for approximately 16%. Here the sequenced sample was tumor tissue, taken from a patient who underwent chemoradiotherapy. The receptors were sampled from a human donor with HPV-associated anogenital cancer. The CDR3 runs from the conserved cysteine through the conserved F or W. The order of the fields is V gene, clone size, J gene, D gene, CDR3 protein, CDR3 DNA. A D gene is named only where the DNA matches it firmly. Clone size is given for some rows only: seen once, a few or many times, or a class if the clone is expanded.

>TRBV7-3|-|TRBJ1-6|-
CASSLAVPDSPLHF
TGTGCCAGCAGCTTAGCAGTCCCGGATTCACCCCTCCACTTT
>TRBV9|-|TRBJ1-4|TRBD1
CASSGRGWNEKLFF
TGTGCCAGCAGCGGCAGGGGGTGGAATGAAAAACTGTTTTTT
>TRBV6-5|-|TRBJ2-7|TRBD2
CASSSGGYEQYF
TGTGCCAGCAGTTCGGGGGGCTACGAGCAGTACTTC
>TRBV10-2|-|TRBJ2-7|TRBD2
CASSDPTSGGHYEQYF
TGCGCCAGCAGTGATCCGACTAGCGGGGGCCATTACGAGCAGTACTTC
>TRBV5-1|-|TRBJ1-3|-
CASSSGGHSGNTIYF
TGCGCCAGCAGCTCAGGAGGGCACTCTGGAAACACCATATATTTT
>TRBV2|-|TRBJ1-5|-
CASSGAGQNQPQHF
TGTGCCAGCAGTGGGGCAGGTCAAAATCAGCCCCAGCATTTT
>TRBV6-5|-|TRBJ1-2|-
CASSQGTYGYTF
TGTGCCAGCAGTCAAGGGACCTATGGCTACACCTTC
>TRBV10-1|-|TRBJ1-1|-
CATRTDYNTEAFF
TGCGCCACTCGGACAGATTATAACACTGAAGCTTTCTTT
>TRBV7-2|-|TRBJ2-7|TRBD2
CASSLASGGAYEQYF
TGTGCCAGCAGCTTAGCGAGCGGGGGGGCCTACGAGCAGTACTTC
>TRBV5-4|medium-sized|TRBJ2-6|-
CASSGITLGANVLTF
TGTGCCAGCAGCGGGATTACTTTAGGGGCCAACGTCCTGACTTTC
>TRBV27|-|TRBJ2-3|-
CASGPLGGTVSGTDTQYF
TGTGCCAGCGGGCCATTGGGGGGCACGGTGTCGGGCACAGATACGCAGTATTTT
>TRBV10-1|few|TRBJ2-6|TRBD1
CASSPGDSHSGANVLTF
TGCGCCAGCAGTCCAGGGGACAGTCACTCTGGGGCCAACGTCCTGACTTTC
>TRBV5-3|-|TRBJ1-2|-
CARSYDGYTF
TGTGCCAGAAGCTATGATGGCTACACCTTC
>TRBV4-1|-|TRBJ2-3|-
CASSQVSQGGADTQYF
TGCGCCAGCAGCCAAGTTAGTCAGGGGGGCGCAGATACGCAGTATTTT
>TRBV30|-|TRBJ2-7|-
CAWGMGAYEQYF
TGTGCCTGGGGTATGGGGGCCTACGAGCAGTACTTC
>TRBV2|-|TRBJ1-5|-
CASSEVVGWGNQPQHF
TGTGCCAGCAGTGAGGTGGTGGGTTGGGGCAATCAGCCCCAGCATTTT
>TRBV6-5|-|TRBJ1-4|-
CASSYSSPGENEKLFF
TGTGCCAGCAGTTACTCGAGTCCAGGGGAGAATGAAAAACTGTTTTTT
>TRBV27|-|TRBJ2-7|-
CASSFTGISYEQYF
TGTGCCAGCAGTTTTACAGGGATCTCCTACGAGCAGTACTTC
>TRBV7-9|-|TRBJ2-3|-
CASSLVIGDTQYF
TGTGCCAGCAGCTTGGTAATAGGGGATACGCAGTATTTT
>TRBV2|-|TRBJ2-7|-
CASSRSGSNYEQYF
TGTGCCAGCAGTCGAAGCGGGTCTAACTACGAGCAGTACTTC
>TRBV27|hyperexpanded|TRBJ1-1|-
CASSLVVEGLPFF
TGTGCCAGCAGTTTAGTTGTTGAGGGGTTACCTTTCTTT
>TRBV10-3|-|TRBJ2-5|-
CAISEGPRQGRTQYF
TGTGCCATCAGTGAGGGCCCCCGGCAGGGACGGACCCAGTACTTC
>TRBV5-1|-|TRBJ2-5|-
CASSLRASQETQYF
TGCGCCAGCAGCTTGAGGGCTAGCCAAGAGACCCAGTACTTC
>TRBV10-2|-|TRBJ1-2|-
CASSESISSTRAGGYTF
TGCGCCAGCAGTGAGTCGATATCTTCCACGCGTGCCGGAGGCTACACCTTC
>TRBV4-1|-|TRBJ2-2|TRBD2
CASSQGSGLPTGELFF
TGCGCCAGCAGCCAAGGTAGCGGGTTACCTACCGGGGAGCTGTTTTTT
>TRBV14|-|TRBJ2-1|TRBD1
CASSQGQVNWNEQFF
TGTGCCAGCAGCCAGGGACAGGTAAATTGGAATGAGCAGTTCTTC
>TRBV13|-|TRBJ2-5|-
CASSERGVETQYF
TGTGCCAGCAGCGAACGGGGTGTCGAGACCCAGTACTTC
>TRBV7-3|few|TRBJ1-5|TRBD1
CASSLTATCGAGGPIGNQPQHF
TGTGCCAGCAGCTTAACCGCGACATGCGGGGCAGGGGGCCCAATCGGCAATCAGCCCCAGCATTTT
>TRBV9|-|TRBJ2-5|-
CASSVKGTDPKTQYF
TGTGCCAGCAGCGTGAAGGGAACGGACCCTAAGACCCAGTACTTC
>TRBV5-4|few|TRBJ1-2|TRBD1
CASSADTVTGKDGYTF
TGTGCCAGCAGCGCGGACACAGTGACAGGGAAGGATGGCTACACCTTC
>TRBV11-3|-|TRBJ2-7|-
CASSFLSGSGYEQYF
TGTGCCAGCAGCTTTTTATCCGGGTCGGGCTACGAGCAGTACTTC
>TRBV7-9|-|TRBJ1-4|-
CASSSHRVLFEKLFF
TGTGCCAGCAGCAGCCACAGGGTTTTGTTTGAAAAACTGTTTTTT
>TRBV2|-|TRBJ1-2|-
CASSIQEGNGYTF
TGTGCCAGCAGTATCCAGGAGGGGAACGGCTACACCTTC
>TRBV27|-|TRBJ1-4|TRBD1
CASSSLMTGVGEKLFF
TGTGCCAGCAGTTCCTTAATGACAGGGGTTGGGGAAAAACTGTTTTTT
>TRBV4-1|-|TRBJ1-5|-
CASSQDSGMGGNQPQHF
TGCGCCAGCAGCCAAGATTCAGGGATGGGCGGCAATCAGCCCCAGCATTTT
>TRBV5-4|once|TRBJ2-3|-
CASSLAGRGGGDTQYF
TGTGCCAGCAGCTTGGCAGGCCGTGGGGGTGGAGATACGCAGTATTTT
>TRBV14|-|TRBJ1-1|TRBD1
CASSHVYRGQGRTEAFF
TGTGCCAGCAGCCATGTCTATAGGGGACAGGGACGGACTGAAGCTTTCTTT
>TRBV27|-|TRBJ1-1|-
CASSLSGSLEAFF
TGTGCCAGCAGTTTGTCAGGGTCGTTGGAAGCTTTCTTT